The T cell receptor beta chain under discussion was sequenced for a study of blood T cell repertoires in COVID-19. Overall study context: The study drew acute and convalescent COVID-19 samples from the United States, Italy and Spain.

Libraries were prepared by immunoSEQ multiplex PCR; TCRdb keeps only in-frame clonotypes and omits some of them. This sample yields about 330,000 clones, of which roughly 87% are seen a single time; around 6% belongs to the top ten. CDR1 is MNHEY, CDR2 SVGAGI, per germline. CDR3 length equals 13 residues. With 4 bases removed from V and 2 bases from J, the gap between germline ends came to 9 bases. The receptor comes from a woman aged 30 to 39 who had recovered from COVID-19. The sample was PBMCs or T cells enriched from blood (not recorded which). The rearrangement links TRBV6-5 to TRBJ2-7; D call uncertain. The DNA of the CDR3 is TGTGCCAGCAGTTTCGGTCTAACCTACGAGCAGTACTTC. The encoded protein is CASSFGLTYEQYF.